These 9 T cell receptor beta chains were all obtained from the same sample, sequenced in a study of blood T cell repertoires in COVID-19. Data came from immunoSEQ multiplex PCR; TCRdb stores just in-frame clones and leaves some out. The table shows approximately 130,000 clones, with 75% to 90% occurring only once. Sequenced: peripheral blood. The receptor set was obtained from a human donor in a cohort sampled during active COVID-19.

This clone has just one count. The gene calls are TRBV5-1 and TRBJ1-5; D possibly corresponds to TRBD1 (5 bases). The germline CDR1 and CDR2 sequences are SGHRS and YFSETQ. Trimming removed 0 bases at V and 5 bases at J, with 9 bases between. This CDR3 is 14 amino acids long. The CDR3 DNA sequence: TGCGCCAGCAGCTTGGGGGGGGTCGATCAGCCCCAGCATTTT. Its protein product is CASSLGGVDQPQHF.

The chain recombines TRBV28 with TRBJ1-5; 12 bases are shared with TRBD1. Germline lookup yields CDR1 MDHEN and CDR2 SYDVKM. The V segment lost 4 bases and the J segment 2 bases; nucleotides outside the gene matches: 9. The CDR3 runs to 18 residues. CDR3 nucleotides: TGTGCCAGCAGTTCCGGGACAGGGGGCTTAGTTGGCAATCAGCCCCAGCATTTT. Translated, it gives CASSSGTGGLVGNQPQHF.

This chain joins TRBV7-2 and TRBJ2-7, with 9 bases that match TRBD2. The germline V gene encodes CDR1 SGHTA and CDR2 FQGNSA. This CDR3 is built from 14 residues. The J segment lost 4 bases and the V segment lost 3 bases, leaving 4 bases of the junction unmatched. CDR3 coding DNA: TGTGCCAGCAGCTTTCAGCGGGGGGAATACGAGCAGTACTTC. Its translation: CASSFQRGEYEQYF.

This clone was seen once. The chain is built from TRBV24-1 and TRBJ1-2; D gene ambiguous. The length of the CDR3 is 14 residues. Germline lookup yields CDR1 KGHDR and CDR2 SFDVKD. Between the trimmed V and J ends, which lost 2 bases and 1 base, there was a span of 7 bases. CDR3 loop: CATSDSQFNYGYTF. For the CDR3, the DNA is TGTGCCACCAGTGATTCACAGTTTAACTATGGCTACACCTTC.

This chain connects TRBV11-2 to TRBJ2-2, with 8 nucleotides matching TRBD2. Germline V CDR1 and CDR2: SGHAT, FQNNGV. The CDR3 is 16 residues long. V trimming: 2 bases; J trimming: 2 bases; junction bases outside the gene matches: 4. Here the CDR3 reads CASSLFSGANTGELFF. CDR3 nucleotides: TGTGCCAGCAGCTTATTTAGCGGGGCTAACACCGGGGAGCTGTTTTTT.

This clone was counted once. V usage is TRBV7-9 and J usage is TRBJ1-5, with a tentative D call TRBD1 (5 bases). Germline V gives CDR1 SEHNR, CDR2 FQNEAQ (reference sequence). This CDR3 has 14 residues. The V gene lost 8 bases and the J gene lost 6 bases, with 17 bases spanning the gap. CDR3 in amino acids: CASSIAGGTQPQHF. The CDR3 DNA sequence: TGTGCCAGCTCAATAGCGGGGGGAACTCAGCCCCAGCATTTT.

This chain uses TRBV4-1 with TRBJ1-5; TRBD1 matches at 8 bases. The CDR3 is made up of 16 amino acids. CDR1 and CDR2 (germline): MGHRA, YSYEKL. J was trimmed by 0 bases and V by 3 bases; bases with no gene match: 4. CDR3 region: CASSHPGQVSNQPQHF. The CDR3 region has the DNA TGCGCCAGCAGCCACCCGGGACAGGTTAGCAATCAGCCCCAGCATTTT.

This sequence joins TRBV6-5 and TRBJ2-5, with 8 nucleotides matching TRBD2. The germline V gene encodes CDR1 MNHEY and CDR2 SVGAGI. The CDR3 has 16 residues. V lost 0 bases, J lost 6 bases, and 9 bases stayed unmatched. The CDR3 protein is CASSYSYPGLGQTQYF. The CDR3 DNA follows: TGTGCCAGCAGTTACTCATATCCGGGACTAGGCCAGACCCAGTACTTC.

The chain carries TRBV3-1 (or the pseudogene TRBV3-2) and TRBJ1-1, with D maybe TRBD1 (5 bases). The germline CDR1 and CDR2 sequences are LGHDT and YNNKEL (reference sequence). V lost 4 bases, J lost 2 bases, and 35 bases lay in between. CDR3 length: 22 residues. The CDR3 DNA is TGTGCCAGCAGCCCGGAACAGGATTTTGATTTCAACGGGTGGGTGCTAAACACTGAAGCTTTCTTT. It specifies CASSPEQDFDFNGWVLNTEAFF.